The 32 T cell receptor beta chains below were found in one sample sequenced in a study of regulatory and conventional T cells in RAG deficiency. TCRdb keeps only in-frame clones here, not all; method: immunoSEQ multiplex PCR. The sample holds roughly 10,000 clones, about 94% seen once. Genomic DNA came from blood conventional CD4+ T cells gated CD25-low CD127-high. Input material: CD4+ effector T cells sorted from blood. The source is a human donor with RAG deficiency presenting as severe combined immunodeficiency.

The chain is built from TRBV18 and TRBJ1-5; TRBD1 agrees at 10 bases. CDR1 and CDR2 from the germline V gene are KGHSH and LQKENI. The ends lost 4 bases at V and 7 bases at J; junction bases unmatched: 4. The CDR3 runs 14 residues. The CDR3 loop reads CASSRTGGRQPQHF. The CDR3 DNA sequence: TGTGCCAGCTCACGGACAGGGGGGAGACAGCCCCAGCATTTT.

The V call is TRBV9, the J call TRBJ2-7; 8 bases fit TRBD1. Germline V CDR1 and CDR2: SGDLS, YYNGEE. Unmatched junction bases numbered 2, after V lost 0 bases and J lost 0 bases. CDR3 length equals 15 residues. The CDR3 loop reads CASSVAGTGSYEQYF. In DNA form, the CDR3 reads TGTGCCAGCAGCGTAGCCGGGACAGGCTCCTACGAGCAGTACTTC. Together with reference TRBV9 and TRBJ2-7, the CDR3 gives the full variable domain: DSGVTQTPKHLITATGQRVTLRCSPRSGDLSVYWYQQSLDQGLQFLIQYYNGEERAKGNILERFSAQQFPDLHSELNLSSLELGDSALYFCASSVAGTGSYEQYFGPGTRLTVT.

This chain links TRBV4-2 with TRBJ2-2, with TRBD1 identical over 8 bases. The CDR3 has 14 residues. Looked up from germline, CDR1 is LGHNA and CDR2 is YNFKEQ. Germline trimming cut 0 bases from V and 9 bases from J; bases unmatched to any gene: 3. In DNA form, the CDR3 reads TGTGCCAGCAGCCAAGAAGGGACAGGCTGGGAGCTGTTTTTT. Its translation: CASSQEGTGWELFF.

The chain combines TRBV9 with TRBJ2-1; 9 nucleotides align to TRBD1. The CDR3 is made up of 17 amino acids. V gave up 1 base and J gave up 6 bases; unmatched junction bases: 11. Germline loops: CDR1 SGDLS, CDR2 YYNGEE. The CDR3 nucleotides read TGTGCCAGCAGCGTACCTCTAGGGGGACAGGGAGGCAATGAGCAGTTCTTC. It specifies CASSVPLGGQGGNEQFF.

The chain employs TRBV10-3 and TRBJ2-2; TRBD2 is a possible D gene (5 bases). The germline V gene encodes CDR1 ENHRY and CDR2 SYGVKD. There are 13 residues in the CDR3. V lost 7 bases and J 6 bases, leaving 12 bases between the germline ends. CDR3 sequence: CAITDFAAGELFF. As DNA, the CDR3 is TGTGCCATCACGGACTTTGCAGCCGGGGAGCTGTTTTTT.

The chain employs TRBV2 and TRBJ2-1; 7 bases align to TRBD1. In germline, CDR1 is SNHLY, CDR2 FYNNEI. CDR3 size: 13 residues. The J segment lost 4 bases and the V segment lost 7 bases, leaving 4 bases of the junction unmatched. The CDR3 spells CASTGGFYNEQFF. The CDR3 nucleotides read TGTGCCAGCACAGGGGGTTTTTACAATGAGCAGTTCTTC.

The genes are TRBV10-3 and TRBJ2-3; D perhaps matches TRBD1 (6 bases). This CDR3 comprises 12 residues. Germline V CDR1 and CDR2: ENHRY, SYGVKD. Trimming left V 6 bases short and J 9 bases short, with 13 bases between. The CDR3 coding sequence is TGTGCCATCAGCCCCGACAGGAGCACGCAGTATTTT. It is translated as CAISPDRSTQYF.

The chain has TRBV7-2 and TRBJ1-1, with D unclear. This CDR3 is built from 12 residues. Germline CDR1 is SGHTA and CDR2 is FQGNSA. The V and J ends lost 2 bases and 3 bases respectively, with 4 bases between them. CDR3 residues: CASSLPYTEAFF. The DNA of the CDR3 is TGTGCCAGCAGCTTACCCTACACTGAAGCTTTCTTT.

The chain uses TRBV7-3 and TRBJ2-3, with a weak D call TRBD2 (5 bases). Deletions cut 5 bases from V and 4 bases from J, with 19 bases between. The CDR3 is 16 amino acids. The V gene's germline CDR1 is SGHTA and CDR2 FQGTGA. The CDR3: CASSPSRSGTSDTQYF. The CDR3 DNA reads as TGTGCCAGCAGCCCCTCAAGGAGCGGTACCTCAGATACGCAGTATTTT. Full variable domain (missing parts from reference TRBV7-3 and TRBJ2-3): GAGVSQTPSNKVTEKGKYVELRCDPISGHTALYWYRQSLGQGPEFLIYFQGTGAADDSGLPNDRFFAVRPEGSVSTLKIQRTERGDSAVYLCASSPSRSGTSDTQYFGPGTRLTVL.

The chain has TRBV2 and TRBJ2-3; D is possibly TRBD1 (6 bases). Germline CDR1 and CDR2: SNHLY and FYNNEI. The CDR3 contains 15 residues. V lost 8 bases to trimming and J lost 4 bases, with 19 bases between them. CDR3 amino acids: CASSWTVGAADTQYF. CDR3 nucleotides: TGTGCCAGCTCGTGGACAGTCGGAGCAGCAGATACGCAGTATTTT.

This chain connects TRBV15 to TRBJ2-5; D is unresolved. Germline CDR1 is LNHNV and CDR2 is YYDKDF (reference sequence). This CDR3 comprises 17 residues. V lost 0 bases and J 1 base, leaving 15 bases between the germline ends. The CDR3 is CATSRDGRGRSQETQYF. CDR3 nucleotides: TGTGCCACCAGCAGAGATGGTCGTGGACGGTCCCAAGAGACCCAGTACTTC.

This chain joins TRBV7-2 and TRBJ2-5; D gene ambiguous. The DNA end favors TRBJ2-7, so the J call may be wrong. Germline V gives CDR1 SGHTA, CDR2 FQGNSA. The CDR3 runs to 14 residues. CDR3 in amino acids: CASTPRSYSYEQYF. The DNA for the CDR3 is TGTGCCAGCACCCCACGGTCCTACTCCTACGAGCAGTACTTC.

The V gene is TRBV7-2, the J gene TRBJ2-7, with D possibly matching TRBD1 (6 bases). The CDR3 length is 14 residues. From germline, CDR1 is SGHTA and CDR2 FQGNSA. V lost 8 bases, J lost 4 bases, and 18 bases lay in between. The CDR3 nucleotides are TGTGCCAGCCTTGAGGGCAGGGGACCTTACGAGCAGTACTTC. This translates into CASLEGRGPYEQYF. The variable domain in full, completed from reference TRBV7-2 and TRBJ2-7, reads GAGVSQSPSNKVTEKGKDVELRCDPISGHTALYWYRQSLGQGLEFLIYFQGNSAPDKSGLPSDRFSAERTGGSVSTLTIQRTQQEDSAVYLCASLEGRGPYEQYFGPGTRLTVT.

The chain uses TRBV2 and TRBJ2-7, with 7 bases aligning to TRBD1. The length of the CDR3 is 14 residues. Germline-derived CDR1 and CDR2 are SNHLY and FYNNEI. With V trimmed by 8 bases and J by 2 bases, 9 bases remained unmatched. The CDR3: CASGGQAPAYEQYF. The CDR3, as DNA: TGTGCCAGCGGCGGACAGGCACCGGCCTACGAGCAGTACTTC. Together with reference TRBV2 and TRBJ2-7, the CDR3 gives the full variable domain: EPEVTQTPSHQVTQMGQEVILRCVPISNHLYFYWYRQILGQKVEFLVSFYNNEISEKSEIFDDQFSVERPDGSNFTLKIRSTKLEDSAMYFCASGGQAPAYEQYFGPGTRLTVT.

The gene calls are TRBV19 and TRBJ2-7; D may correspond to TRBD1 or TRBD2 (6 bases each). CDR1 is LNHDA and CDR2 is SQIVND in the germline V gene (reference sequence). This CDR3 has 13 amino acids. Trimming took 5 bases from V and 3 from J, leaving 11 bases between them. CDR3 coding DNA: TGTGCCAGTAGTGCGGGACACCTCTACGAGCAGTACTTC. It encodes CASSAGHLYEQYF.

The chain combines TRBV11-2 with TRBJ2-5; tentative D call: TRBD2 (5 bases). With 5 bases removed from V and 2 bases from J, the gap between germline ends came to 9 bases. This CDR3 spans 13 amino acids. Germline CDR1 reads SGHAT; CDR2 reads FQNNGV. The CDR3 is CASSPGYQETQYF. The CDR3, as DNA: TGTGCCAGCAGCCCGGGGTATCAAGAGACCCAGTACTTC.

The chain carries TRBV9 and TRBJ2-1; D is possibly TRBD2 (5 bases). Trimming removed 0 bases from V and 7 bases from J, with 14 bases in between. The CDR3 contains 15 residues. Per the germline V gene, CDR1 is SGDLS and CDR2 is YYNGEE. The DNA for the CDR3 is TGTGCCAGCAGCGTAGATGGCCTGACGGGGAATGAGCAGTTCTTC. It translates to CASSVDGLTGNEQFF.

V usage is TRBV13 and J usage is TRBJ2-2; D gene uncertain. Trimming stripped 4 bases from V and 0 bases from J, with 6 bases between. Germline CDR1 is PRHDT and CDR2 is FYEKMQ (reference sequence). The CDR3 loop spans 14 amino acids. In DNA form, the CDR3 reads TGTGCCAGCAGCTACAGCGCGAACACCGGGGAGCTGTTTTTT. Its protein is CASSYSANTGELFF.

CDR3 sequence: CASSQTPPTGELFF. CDR3 sequence (DNA): TGCGCCAGCAGCCAAACTCCCCCCACCGGGGAGCTGTTTTTT. This chain joins TRBV4-3 and TRBJ2-2; D gene uncertain. This CDR3 spans 14 amino acids. CDR1 is LGHNA, CDR2 YSLEER, per germline. Trimming cost V 2 bases and J 4 bases, with 8 bases left between them.

This clone was recorded only once. This chain uses TRBV7-9 with TRBJ2-7; D perhaps matches TRBD2 (6 bases). With 7 bases removed from V and 7 bases from J, the gap between germline ends came to 17 bases. This CDR3 has 13 residues. Germline V gene data show CDR1 as SEHNR and CDR2 as FQNEAQ (reference sequence). CDR3 protein: CASTPDWGGEQYF. CDR3 nucleotides: TGTGCCAGCACCCCAGATTGGGGAGGAGAGCAGTACTTC.

The CDR3 loop reads CASSLFGQALNTEAFF. The CDR3 bases are TGTGCCAGCAGCTTATTTGGTCAGGCGCTGAACACTGAAGCTTTCTTT. The chain uses TRBV7-2 and TRBJ1-1; D ambiguous. The germline CDR1 and CDR2 sequences are SGHTA and FQGNSA. This CDR3 is 16 amino acids long. Between the trimmed V and J ends, which lost 2 bases and 0 bases, there was a span of 13 bases.

The chain couples TRBV19 to TRBJ1-2; D may be TRBD1 (6 bases). The germline gives CDR1 LNHDA, CDR2 SQIVND (reference sequence). V lost 2 bases and J 3 bases, leaving 10 bases between the germline ends. This CDR3 has 14 amino acids. CDR3 sequence (DNA): TGTGCCAGTAGTATATCAGGGGCGGACTATGGCTACACCTTC. Translated: CASSISGADYGYTF.

The chain links TRBV10-3 to TRBJ2-4; D is uncertain. Germline V gene sequence: CDR1 ENHRY, CDR2 SYGVKD. The V end lost 0 bases, the J end lost 0 bases, and 12 bases lay between the germline ends. The CDR3 is 17 amino acids. Written as DNA, the CDR3 is TGTGCCATCAGTGAGTCGTGGCCAGACGTAGCCAAAAACATTCAGTACTTC. This translates into CAISESWPDVAKNIQYF.

The rearrangement joins TRBV7-2 to TRBJ2-3; either TRBD1 or TRBD2 may supply D (5 bases each). V was shortened by 0 bases and J by 6 bases, with 13 bases between the two germline ends. CDR3 length: 15 amino acids. Germline V gene sequence: CDR1 SGHTA, CDR2 FQGNSA. In nucleotides, the CDR3 is TGTGCCAGCAGCTTAGCATCAGGGAGCTTTGATACGCAGTATTTT. Translated: CASSLASGSFDTQYF.

V is TRBV30 and J is TRBJ2-4; 8 positions agree with TRBD1. The junction had 7 bases not matched to a gene; V was cut back by 4 bases and J by 8 bases. This CDR3 spans 13 amino acids. Germline loops: CDR1 GTSNPN, CDR2 SVGIG (reference sequence). The CDR3 sequence is CAWKTGEADIQYF. DNA of the CDR3: TGTGCCTGGAAGACAGGGGAAGCGGACATTCAGTACTTC.

The rearrangement joins TRBV7-6 to TRBJ2-3; D uncertain. The CDR3 loop spans 14 amino acids. In germline, CDR1 is SGHVS, CDR2 FNYEAQ. Trimming removed 0 bases at V and 2 bases at J, with 6 bases between. The CDR3 loop reads CASSLAQFTDTQYF. As DNA, the CDR3 is TGTGCCAGCAGCTTAGCCCAGTTCACAGATACGCAGTATTTT.

This chain connects TRBV5-1 to TRBJ2-5, with D possibly TRBD2 on 6 matching bases. This CDR3 is built from 15 residues. Per the germline V gene, CDR1 is SGHRS and CDR2 is YFSETQ. Deletions cut 4 bases from V and 1 base from J, with 14 bases between. The DNA for the CDR3 is TGCGCCAGCAGCCGACTGGTGGGAGGCCAAGAGACCCAGTACTTC. This sequence encodes CASSRLVGGQETQYF.

The chain recombines TRBV5-6 with TRBJ1-1; maybe TRBD1 (5 bases). CDR3 size: 15 residues. V was cut by 2 bases and J by 0 bases, with 11 bases left in between. CDR1 is SGHDT, CDR2 YYEEEE, per germline. CDR3 amino acids: CASSFTGGVNTEAFF. The CDR3 DNA sequence: TGTGCCAGCAGCTTCACGGGGGGAGTGAACACTGAAGCTTTCTTT. Using reference TRBV5-6 and TRBJ1-1 for the parts outside the CDR3, the full variable domain is DAGVTQSPTHLIKTRGQQVTLRCSPKSGHDTVSWYQQALGQGPQFIFQYYEEEERQRGNFPDRFSGHQFPNYSSELNVNALLLGDSALYLCASSFTGGVNTEAFFGQGTRLTVV.

The gene calls are TRBV19 and TRBJ1-1; D is unresolved. The CDR3 has 14 amino acids. Trimming removed 3 bases from V and 2 bases from J, with 10 bases in between. CDR1 is LNHDA and CDR2 is SQIVND in the germline V gene (reference sequence). CDR3 sequence reads: CASSISTGNTEAFF. The CDR3 DNA reads TGTGCCAGTAGTATTTCGACGGGTAACACTGAAGCTTTCTTT. The full variable domain, rest sourced from reference TRBV19 and TRBJ1-1, is DGGITQSPKYLFRKEGQNVTLSCEQNLNHDAMYWYRQDPGQGLRLIYYSQIVNDFQKGDIAEGYSVSREKKESFPLTVTSAQKNPTAFYLCASSISTGNTEAFFGQGTRLTVV.

The rearrangement links TRBV7-6 to TRBJ2-5; D is unresolved. This CDR3 comprises 13 residues. V was trimmed by 1 base and J by 2 bases, leaving 5 bases between them. The germline V gene has CDR1 SGHVS and CDR2 FNYEAQ. The CDR3 region is CASSLGRQETQYF. The CDR3 DNA follows: TGTGCCAGCAGCTTAGGCAGGCAAGAGACCCAGTACTTC.

The chain couples TRBV4-3 to TRBJ1-1, with D perhaps TRBD1 (5 bases). This CDR3 is built from 12 residues. The V end lost 0 bases, the J end lost 11 bases, and 10 bases lay between the germline ends. The germline V gene has CDR1 LGHNA and CDR2 YSLEER. CDR3 nucleotide sequence: TGCGCCAGCAGCCAAGACAGGGTTGAGGCTTTCTTT. Protein: CASSQDRVEAFF.

This clone has only a few counts. The chain carries TRBV6-6 and TRBJ1-2; 7 bases align to TRBD1. Germline CDR1 MNHNY, CDR2 SVGAGI (reference sequence). Unmatched junction bases numbered 7, after V lost 2 bases and J lost 4 bases. This CDR3 contains 15 residues. The CDR3: CASSYGTAFLYGYTF. Written as DNA, the CDR3 is TGTGCCAGCAGTTACGGGACAGCGTTCCTCTATGGCTACACCTTC.